Following are 12 T cell receptor beta chains from one sample sequenced in a study of blood T cell repertoires in COVID-19. Profiled with immunoSEQ multiplex PCR; TCRdb holds only in-frame clones, not every one. This sample yields 160,000 or so clones, of which 90% are seen a single time; around 17% belongs to the top ten. The sequenced sample consisted of peripheral blood. All receptors derive from a man aged 55 to 70 with active or convalescent COVID-19.

The chain is built from TRBV30 and TRBJ1-6; unclear D gene. The CDR3 is 17 residues long. V was pared by 4 bases and J by 9 bases, with 25 bases between. Germline V gives CDR1 GTSNPN, CDR2 SVGIG (reference sequence). The CDR3 nucleotides are TGTGCCTGGACCCTACACGACAACATCAGGCGGGTTTCACCCCTCCACTTT. Its protein is CAWTLHDNIRRVSPLHF.

The J gene is TRBJ2-1, the V gene TRBV7-7; TRBD2 matches 14 bases. Looked up from germline, CDR1 is SSHAT and CDR2 is FNYEAQ (reference sequence). V lost 1 base and J lost 9; bases outside the gene matches: 2. This CDR3 spans 15 amino acids. The CDR3 DNA sequence: TGTGCCAGCAGCTTAGGACTAGCGGGAGGGGGTGAGCAGTTCTTC. Translation: CASSLGLAGGGEQFF.

This clone was detected once. The chain couples TRBV6-1 to TRBJ1-3, with 11 bases lining up with TRBD1. CDR3 length: 16 amino acids. The V and J ends lost 3 bases and 2 bases, in that order; junction bases with no gene match: 3. Germline CDR1 MNHNS, CDR2 SASEGT. CDR3 loop: CASSEQGQGAGNTIYF. For the CDR3, the DNA is TGTGCCAGCAGTGAGCAGGGACAGGGGGCTGGAAACACCATATATTTT.

The rearrangement joins TRBV7-9 to TRBJ2-1; no clear D gene. Germline lookup yields CDR1 SEHNR and CDR2 FQNEAQ (reference sequence). The CDR3 covers 15 residues. Deletions cut 2 bases from V and 0 bases from J, with 8 bases between. CDR3 amino acids: CASSLRLASYNEQFF. CDR3 nucleotide sequence: TGTGCCAGCAGCTTACGACTCGCCTCCTACAATGAGCAGTTCTTC.

The genes are TRBV30 and TRBJ1-5, with D perhaps matching TRBD1 (6 bases). The CDR3 extends over 18 amino acids. The germline V and J ends were trimmed by 3 bases and 4 bases, with 25 bases remaining between them. The germline V gene has CDR1 GTSNPN and CDR2 SVGIG (reference sequence). This CDR3 reads CAWRRGGIRGKDNQPQHF. The CDR3 bases are TGTGCCTGGAGGCGAGGAGGAATAAGGGGGAAAGATAATCAGCCCCAGCATTTT.

This chain joins TRBV9 and TRBJ2-1; 10 bases are a match to TRBD2. The trim removed 3 bases at V and 7 bases at J, leaving 13 bases unmatched. The CDR3 runs 17 residues. The germline V gene has CDR1 SGDLS and CDR2 YYNGEE. CDR3 sequence (DNA): TGTGCCAGCAGCGGGACTAGCGGCCCCTTATATAGGAATGAGCAGTTCTTC. This gives the protein CASSGTSGPLYRNEQFF.

This clone is a singleton in its sample. The V and J genes are TRBV7-2 and TRBJ1-5; TRBD1 is a possible D gene (6 bases). The CDR3 loop spans 14 amino acids. Deletions cut 5 bases from V and 5 bases from J, with 13 bases between. From germline, CDR1 is SGHTA and CDR2 FQGNSA. CDR3 sequence (DNA): TGTGCCAGCAGCCCTACAGGGTACGATCAGCCCCAGCATTTT. It specifies CASSPTGYDQPQHF.

This chain links TRBV29-1 with TRBJ1-1; D not resolved. CDR3 size: 11 residues. CDR1 is SQVTM and CDR2 is ANQGSEA in the germline V gene. Trimming cost V 4 bases and J 6 bases, with 9 bases left between them. This CDR3 is CSVAVLSEAFF. CDR3 bases: TGCAGCGTTGCCGTGTTGTCTGAAGCTTTCTTT.

This sequence joins TRBV13 and TRBJ2-1; 8 nucleotides match TRBD2. The CDR3 is 19 residues long. The germline V gene has CDR1 PRHDT and CDR2 FYEKMQ (reference sequence). The V segment lost 2 bases and the J segment 2 bases; nucleotides outside the gene matches: 14. The CDR3 coding sequence is TGTGCCAGCAGCTTATATAAGGCCCGAACGGGACTAGCCTACAATGAGCAGTTCTTC. It specifies CASSLYKARTGLAYNEQFF.

This clone has a single count. The chain carries TRBV4-1 and TRBJ2-5, with TRBD1 matching over 7 bases. Germline V gene data show CDR1 as MGHRA and CDR2 as YSYEKL. J lost 1 base, V lost 4 bases, and 3 bases had no gene match. The CDR3 extends over 14 amino acids. DNA of the CDR3: TGCGCCAGCAGCCTCCGGGACAGCCAAGAGACCCAGTACTTC. Protein: CASSLRDSQETQYF.

The chain uses TRBV5-1 and TRBJ2-1, with 11 bases that match TRBD2. V lost 4 bases and J lost 2; bases outside the gene matches: 2. The CDR3 totals 15 residues. The germline gives CDR1 SGHRS, CDR2 YFSETQ. The CDR3 reads CASSTTSGAYNEQFF. The CDR3 DNA reads TGCGCCAGCAGCACGACTAGCGGGGCCTACAATGAGCAGTTCTTC.

This chain connects TRBV7-5 to TRBJ1-5. TRBV7-5 is listed as a pseudogene. The CDR3 sequence is 16 residues long. The CDR3 here is CVRSLENPGSNQPQHF. CDR3 in DNA: TGTGTCAGAAGCTTAGAAAATCCGGGTAGCAATCAGCCCCAGCATTTT.